A selection of T cell receptor beta chains follows, all from one sample in a study of blood T cell repertoires in COVID-19. Sequencing used immunoSEQ multiplex PCR; TCRdb keeps in-frame clones, though not all of them. The sample consists of about 300,000 clones, approximately 92% of them appearing once. Sequencing used peripheral blood. All receptors come from a woman aged 25-40 years with COVID-19, enrolled during active disease. The CDR3 runs from the conserved cysteine through the conserved F or W. Each record gives: J gene, D gene, clone size, V gene, CDR3 protein, CDR3 DNA. The D gene is left open where the match is weak. Clone size is stated in some rows and not others, as once, few, many or a class when expanded.

>TRBJ2-1|TRBD2|few|TRBV6-4
CASIQTSEREQFF
TGTGCCAGCATCCAGACTAGCGAGCGGGAGCAGTTCTTC
>TRBJ2-3|NA|NA|TRBV15
CATSRASTSRESDTQYF
TGTGCCACCAGCAGAGCCTCCACTAGTCGGGAGTCAGATACGCAGTATTTT
>TRBJ1-1|NA|NA|TRBV5-5
CASSPRTHLWGTEAFF
TGTGCCAGCAGCCCGAGGACACATCTATGGGGCACTGAAGCTTTCTTT
>TRBJ2-7|NA|NA|TRBV4-1
CASSQLARGPTYEQYF
TGCGCCAGCAGCCAATTGGCGCGGGGCCCTACCTACGAGCAGTACTTC
>TRBJ1-5|NA|NA|TRBV4-3
CASSLEVSNQPQHF
TGCGCCAGCAGCCTCGAGGTCAGCAATCAGCCCCAGCATTTT
>TRBJ1-2|NA|NA|TRBV5-6
CASSLWTVAPHGYTF
TGTGCCAGCAGCTTGTGGACAGTTGCCCCTCATGGCTACACCTTC
>TRBJ1-5|NA|few|TRBV30
CAWSAPGEIVNQPQHF
TGTGCCTGGAGTGCGCCCGGGGAAATAGTCAATCAGCCCCAGCATTTT
>TRBJ1-3|TRBD1|NA|TRBV5-1
CASSRAPGQKGNTIYF
TGCGCCAGCAGCCGGGCACCGGGACAGAAAGGAAACACCATATATTTT
>TRBJ1-1|NA|NA|TRBV9
CASSPQGNTEAFF
TGTGCCAGCAGCCCACAGGGTAACACTGAAGCTTTCTTT
>TRBJ2-7|NA|once|TRBV10-3
CAISGDYSYEQYF
TGTGCCATCAGCGGAGACTACTCCTACGAGCAGTACTTC
>TRBJ1-1|NA|NA|TRBV6-5
CASSYSRSPNTEAFF
TGTGCCAGCAGTTACTCGCGAAGTCCCAACACTGAAGCTTTCTTT
>TRBJ1-5|TRBD1|NA|TRBV2
CASSLNRGRINQPQHF
TGTGCCAGCAGTCTTAACAGGGGGCGCATCAATCAGCCCCAGCATTTT
>TRBJ1-1|NA|NA|TRBV7-9
CASSSQVNTEAFF
TGTGCCAGCAGCTCACAAGTGAACACTGAAGCTTTCTTT
>TRBJ2-7|NA|NA|TRBV19
CASSRGLSSYEQYF
TGTGCCAGTAGTCGGGGTTTAAGCTCCTACGAGCAGTACTTC
>TRBJ1-6|NA|NA|TRBV19
CASSIVSGSPLHF
TGTGCCAGTAGTATTGTATCGGGATCACCCCTCCACTTT
>TRBJ1-1|NA|NA|TRBV18
CASSPPSAQAEAFF
TGTGCCAGCTCACCACCCTCCGCTCAGGCTGAAGCTTTCTTT
>TRBJ1-1|NA|NA|TRBV19
CASTEGIGRAFF
TGTGCCAGTACTGAGGGAATCGGAAGGGCTTTCTTT
>TRBJ2-1|NA|NA|TRBV11-3
CASSLVGVAGEQFF
TGTGCCAGCAGCTTAGTTGGGGTGGCGGGGGAGCAGTTCTTC
>TRBJ1-2|TRBD1|few|TRBV5-4
CASRPTGTHGYTF
TGTGCCAGCAGACCGACAGGGACCCATGGCTACACCTTC
>TRBJ1-2|NA|few|TRBV5-4
CASSLRGTPSGYTF
TGTGCCAGCAGCTTGAGAGGCACACCCAGTGGCTACACCTTC
>TRBJ2-2|NA|NA|TRBV27
CASSLGGCGELFF
TGTGCCAGCTCTCTTGGCGGTTGTGGGGAGCTGTTTTTT
>TRBJ2-1|TRBD1|NA|TRBV2
CASRDDRGSYNEQFF
TGTGCCAGCAGAGATGACAGGGGGTCCTACAATGAGCAGTTCTTC